A single sample is the source of the 27 T cell receptor beta chains below, sequenced in a study of T-cell reconstitution after alpha-beta-depleted transplantation in children. The library targeted TCRbeta and was prepared with unique molecular identifiers. TCRdb recomputed calls from the PCR reads with MiXCR, one row per CDR3 protein. Altogether more than 400,000 distinct CDR3 sequences are present, 43% being singletons, with the ten largest covering roughly a quarter. The sample consisted of PBMCs, taken before TCRalphabeta/CD19-depleted stem cell transplant. The receptors shown here come from a girl aged 2 to 9 with aplastic anemia, due to receive a stem cell transplant.

This clonotype was detected ten times or more. The chain is built from TRBV7-2 and TRBJ2-7, with D unresolved. There are 14 residues in the CDR3. With 3 bases removed from V and 0 bases from J, the gap between germline ends came to 9 bases. Germline V gene data show CDR1 as SGHTA and CDR2 as FQGNSA. The CDR3 region is CASSLGPSSYEQYF. For the CDR3, the DNA is TGTGCCAGCAGCTTGGGCCCAAGCTCCTACGAGCAGTACTTC.

By proportion, this clonotype is large (0.1 to 1%). The rearrangement links TRBV12-3 or TRBV12-4 to TRBJ1-4; D call uncertain. Trimming took off 3 bases at V and 7 bases at J, with 12 bases between the two ends. The CDR3 loop spans 14 amino acids. CDR3 protein: CASSFMADREKLFF. CDR3 nucleotides: TGTGCCAGCAGTTTTATGGCGGATCGTGAAAAACTGTTTTTT.

This clonotype was seen many times. The chain carries TRBV5-1 and TRBJ2-6; a weak D match, TRBD1 (5 bases). The V end lost 1 base, the J end lost 4 bases, and 9 bases lay between the germline ends. Per germline, CDR1 SGHRS and CDR2 YFSETQ. The CDR3 extends over 15 amino acids. The CDR3 region has the DNA TGCGCCAGCAGCTTGATAGGGGAAGGGGCCAACGTCCTGACTTTC. Its protein is CASSLIGEGANVLTF.

The chain combines TRBV10-3 with TRBJ2-5, with D possibly being TRBD2 (6 bases). With 0 bases removed from V and 5 bases from J, the gap between germline ends came to 13 bases. The CDR3 runs to 15 residues. CDR1 is ENHRY, CDR2 SYGVKD, per germline. The CDR3 DNA reads as TGTGCCATCAGTGAGTCAACTAGCCCCCCTGAGACCCAGTACTTC. Its translation: CAISESTSPPETQYF.

This clonotype was detected many times. The J gene is TRBJ2-1, the V gene TRBV7-3; 10 bases fit TRBD2. The CDR3 totals 15 residues. CDR1 is SGHTA, CDR2 FQGTGA, per germline. With V trimmed by 6 bases and J by 6 bases, 8 bases remained unmatched. This CDR3 is CASSSAGGIGNEQFF. The CDR3 coding sequence is TGTGCCAGCAGTTCAGCGGGAGGGATCGGCAATGAGCAGTTCTTC.

Only a few counts were recorded for this clonotype. The chain combines TRBV12-3 or TRBV12-4 with TRBJ2-1, with D uncertain. Trimming removed 5 bases at V and 6 bases at J, with 8 bases between. The CDR3 is 12 amino acids. This CDR3 reads CASSLTPNEQFF. The CDR3 DNA reads as TGTGCCAGCAGTCTGACCCCCAATGAGCAGTTCTTC.

The sample holds many counts of this clonotype. CDR3 nucleotides: TGTGCCAGCAGCTTGGGATGGGAAGGCGGGAGGGCCTACAATGAGCAGTTCTTC. Protein: CASSLGWEGGRAYNEQFF. The genes are TRBV5-5 and TRBJ2-1; 9 bases align to TRBD2. After removal of 0 bases from V and 2 bases from J, the junction contained 9 bases not matched to a gene. The CDR3 length is 18 residues. Germline V gene sequence: CDR1 SGHKS, CDR2 YYEKEE (reference sequence). Drawing the rest from reference TRBV5-5 and TRBJ2-1, the complete variable domain is DAGVTQSPTHLIKTRGQQVTLRCSPISGHKSVSWYQQVLGQGPQFIFQYYEKEERGRGNFPDRFSARQFPNYSSELNVNALLLGDSALYLCASSLGWEGGRAYNEQFFGPGTRLTVL.

This chain connects TRBV7-6 to TRBJ2-2, with a tentative D call TRBD1 (5 bases). The V end lost 5 bases, the J end lost 4 bases, and 8 bases lay between the germline ends. CDR3 length equals 13 residues. CDR1 and CDR2 from the germline V gene are SGHVS and FNYEAQ. The chain's CDR3 is CASSPQVTGELFF. The CDR3 bases are TGTGCCAGCAGCCCACAGGTCACCGGGGAGCTGTTTTTT.

In its sample, this clonotype was seen many times. The J gene is TRBJ2-7, the V gene TRBV15; 8 bases match TRBD2. This CDR3 spans 16 amino acids. V shed 0 bases, J shed 7 bases, and the junction held 11 bases outside the gene matches. Germline V gene lookup returns CDR1 LNHNV and CDR2 YYDKDF (reference sequence). The CDR3 spells CATSRELAGGLREQYF. The CDR3 bases are TGTGCCACCAGCAGAGAGTTGGCGGGAGGACTCAGGGAGCAGTACTTC.

This chain joins TRBV28 and TRBJ2-7; 12 nucleotides align to TRBD1. CDR1 is MDHEN and CDR2 is SYDVKM in the germline V gene. V trimming: 8 bases; J trimming: 3 bases; junction bases outside the gene matches: 8. The CDR3 runs 15 residues. The chain's CDR3 is CASCPGQGANYEQYF. The CDR3 region has the DNA TGTGCCAGCTGTCCGGGACAGGGGGCTAACTACGAGCAGTACTTC. The variable domain in full, with the rest retrieved from reference TRBV28 and TRBJ2-7, is DVKVTQSSRYLVKRTGEKVFLECVQDMDHENMFWYRQDPGLGLRLIYFSYDVKMKEKGDIPEGYSVSREKKERFSLILESASTNQTSMYLCASCPGQGANYEQYFGPGTRLTVT.

The table lists this clonotype with a count of one. This CDR3 reads CASSWGQEFYEQYF. The CDR3 DNA reads as TGTGCCAGCAGCTGGGGACAGGAGTTCTACGAGCAGTACTTC. The J gene is TRBJ2-7, the V gene TRBV5-6, with 8 nucleotides matching TRBD1. The germline gives CDR1 SGHDT, CDR2 YYEEEE. This CDR3 has 14 amino acids. Trimming removed 3 bases from V and 3 bases from J; junction bases left unmatched: 5.

Worth noting for this clonotype: One junction end does not reproduce the germline sequence, and a read error may be involved. V usage is TRBV7-6 and J usage is TRBJ2-2; D possibly corresponds to TRBD1 (5 bases). The CDR3 runs 15 residues. CDR1 and CDR2 (germline): SGHVS, FNYEAQ. The CDR3 DNA is TGCCAGCAGCCGCGCAGGGCTTATCAGGCCGGGGAGCTGTTTTTT. This gives the protein CQQPRRAYQAGELFF.

The CDR3 is CASSLGQQTQYF. The CDR3 region has the DNA TGTGCCAGCAGCTTAGGTCAACAGACCCAGTACTTC. The J gene is TRBJ2-5, the V gene TRBV7-2; no clear D. V was shortened by 1 base and J by 6 bases, with 6 bases between the two germline ends. CDR1 is SGHTA and CDR2 is FQGNSA in the germline V gene. The CDR3 spans 12 residues. The complete variable domain, with remaining parts taken from reference TRBV7-2 and TRBJ2-5, reads GAGVSQSPSNKVTEKGKDVELRCDPISGHTALYWYRQSLGQGLEFLIYFQGNSAPDKSGLPSDRFSAERTGGSVSTLTIQRTQQEDSAVYLCASSLGQQTQYFGPGTRLLVL.

This rearrangement joins TRBV6-5 to TRBJ1-3; D not resolved. Germline values: CDR1 MNHEY, CDR2 SVGAGI. The CDR3 is 14 amino acids. Trimming took off 0 bases at V and 0 bases at J, with 3 bases between the two ends. DNA for the CDR3: TGTGCCAGCAGTTACTCTCTCTCTGGAAACACCATATATTTT. Translation gives CASSYSLSGNTIYF.

V usage is TRBV7-8 and J usage is TRBJ1-5; 7 bases match TRBD1. Germline V lookup: CDR1 SGHVS, CDR2 FQNEAQ. The junction had 7 bases not matched to a gene; V was cut back by 4 bases and J by 7 bases. The CDR3 covers 14 residues. CDR3 region: CASSSHRGYQPQHF. CDR3 DNA sequence: TGTGCCAGCAGCTCCCACAGGGGTTACCAGCCCCAGCATTTT.

This chain links TRBV20-1 with TRBJ2-7; 12 bases agree with TRBD2. Trimming removed 3 bases from V and 5 bases from J; junction bases left unmatched: 8. CDR3 length: 15 amino acids. Per the germline V gene, CDR1 is DFQATT and CDR2 is SNEGSKA (reference sequence). CDR3 in DNA: TGCAGTGCTAGGCCACCGGGACTAGCGGGTAACGAGCAGTACTTC. Translated: CSARPPGLAGNEQYF.

The CDR3 here is CSAGLVQEQFF. CDR3 in DNA: TGCAGTGCTGGACTAGTGCAGGAGCAGTTCTTC. This rearrangement joins TRBV20-1 to TRBJ2-1, with TRBD2 identical over 7 bases. CDR3 length: 11 residues. V gave up 5 bases and J gave up 10 bases; unmatched junction bases: 5. Germline CDR1 is DFQATT and CDR2 is SNEGSKA (reference sequence).

This clonotype was recorded a few times. The chain combines TRBV27 with TRBJ2-3; the match to TRBD2 covers 12 bases. V lost 8 bases to trimming and J lost 4 bases; unmatched junction nucleotides: 7. This CDR3 contains 15 residues. The germline V gene has CDR1 MNHEY and CDR2 SMNVEV (reference sequence). The CDR3 DNA reads TGTGCCAGCGGATCGACTAGCGGGAGTGCAGATACGCAGTATTTT. Its protein product is CASGSTSGSADTQYF.

This clonotype was seen a handful of times. V usage is TRBV6-2 or TRBV6-3 and J usage is TRBJ2-7; 10 positions match TRBD2. The V gene's germline CDR1 is MNHEY and CDR2 SVGEGT. After removal of 2 bases from V and 2 bases from J, the junction contained 3 bases not matched to a gene. The CDR3 sequence is 15 residues long. CDR3 sequence (DNA): TGTGCCAGCAGTTACCTTGGACTAGCGGCCTACGAGCAGTACTTC. Translated, it gives CASSYLGLAAYEQYF.

The CDR3 reads CSARGTSNTGELFF. DNA of the CDR3: TGCAGTGCTAGGGGGACTTCCAACACCGGGGAGCTGTTTTTT. The chain couples TRBV20-1 to TRBJ2-2, with D possibly being TRBD2 (6 bases). The V gene lost 3 bases and the J gene lost 2 bases, with 10 bases spanning the gap. CDR3 length equals 14 residues. In germline, CDR1 is DFQATT, CDR2 SNEGSKA (reference sequence).

This clonotype was counted ten times or more. The chain joins TRBV5-5 to TRBJ1-1; 7 bases agree with TRBD1. There are 14 residues in the CDR3. Germline CDR1 and CDR2: SGHKS and YYEKEE (reference sequence). V trimming: 4 bases; J trimming: 3 bases; junction bases outside the gene matches: 6. For the CDR3, the DNA is TGTGCCAGCAGCGAGGAGGGACAGTACACTGAAGCTTTCTTT. This sequence encodes CASSEEGQYTEAFF.

In its sample, this clonotype was seen many times. V usage is TRBV5-1 and J usage is TRBJ2-7; D perhaps matches TRBD2 (5 bases). CDR1 and CDR2 from the germline V gene are SGHRS and YFSETQ. The CDR3 spans 14 residues. With 0 bases removed from V and 3 bases from J, the gap between germline ends came to 10 bases. The CDR3 is CASSLGVGSYEQYF. CDR3 DNA: TGCGCCAGCAGCTTGGGTGTTGGGAGCTACGAGCAGTACTTC.

This clonotype was seen a handful of times. The chain carries TRBV27 and TRBJ2-5, with 9 nucleotides matching TRBD1. J lost 5 bases, V lost 3 bases, and 7 bases had no gene match. Germline CDR1 reads MNHEY; CDR2 reads SMNVEV (reference sequence). This CDR3 contains 15 residues. The CDR3 loop is CASSFEQGAAETQYF. CDR3 DNA: TGTGCCAGCAGTTTTGAACAGGGGGCAGCTGAGACCCAGTACTTC.

The chain couples TRBV29-1 to TRBJ2-5; 9 bases are a match to TRBD1. Germline V gives CDR1 SQVTM, CDR2 ANQGSEA. CDR3 length: 16 amino acids. J was trimmed by 7 bases and V by 6 bases; bases with no gene match: 18. DNA for the CDR3: TGCAGCGTGGAAACAGGGGGCCTTAGGGTTGGAGCGACCCAGTACTTC. Encoded protein: CSVETGGLRVGATQYF.

About this clonotype: With a much larger clone just one base away, this may be a read error. The conserved closing phenylalanine or tryptophan is absent in this CDR3, likely reflecting a read error. This sequence joins TRBV28 and TRBJ2-7, with D perhaps matching TRBD2 (5 bases). Germline V gives CDR1 MDHEN, CDR2 SYDVKM. This CDR3 comprises 13 residues. V was clipped by 2 bases and J by 2 bases, with 7 bases between them. CDR3 sequence (DNA): TGTGCCAGCAGTTTACTGCGGGCCTACGAGCAGTACTTG. It translates to CASSLLRAYEQYL.

In its sample, this clonotype was seen a few times. This chain joins TRBV20-1 and TRBJ2-1; TRBD2 matches at 8 bases. V trimming: 0 bases; J trimming: 8 bases; junction bases outside the gene matches: 15. CDR3 length equals 17 residues. Germline V gene sequence: CDR1 DFQATT, CDR2 SNEGSKA (reference sequence). The CDR3 protein is CSARDDRRSGSSYEQFF. CDR3 DNA sequence: TGCAGTGCTAGAGATGATCGGCGGAGCGGGAGTAGCTATGAGCAGTTCTTC.

The J gene is TRBJ2-3, the V gene TRBV12-3 or TRBV12-4; possibly TRBD2 for D (5 bases). CDR3 length: 12 residues. The V end was cut by 8 bases, the J end by 10 bases, with 16 bases between. The CDR3 coding sequence is TGTGCCAGCCGCCCTCCGGAGGAGGCGCAGTATTTT. It translates to CASRPPEEAQYF.